The 9 T cell receptor beta chains below all came from one sample that was sequenced in a study of T-cell memory formation after mild COVID-19. Using its own MiXCR run on the 5' RACE reads, TCRdb lists one record per CDR3 protein. The repertoire holds around 340,000 distinct CDR3 sequences, with 15% to 20% as singletons. Sequenced material: PBMCs or a T cell subset sorted from them (not recorded which). These receptors came from a man younger than 35 who had mild COVID-19 (a few samples of this study predate the infection). Cell type and time point are not known.

The J gene is TRBJ2-1, the V gene TRBV24-1, with TRBD2 identical over 8 bases. In germline, CDR1 is KGHDR, CDR2 SFDVKD. The CDR3 is 13 residues long. V shed 9 bases, J shed 5 bases, and the junction held 5 bases outside the gene matches. In DNA, the CDR3 is TGTGCCACCTCGGGGGGGCCAGACAATGAGCAGTTCTTC. Protein product: CATSGGPDNEQFF.

The chain joins TRBV20-1 to TRBJ1-5, with D perhaps TRBD1 (5 bases). CDR3 length: 14 amino acids. Per germline, CDR1 DFQATT and CDR2 SNEGSKA (reference sequence). Between the trimmed V and J ends, which lost 1 base and 3 bases, there was a span of 10 bases. CDR3 in amino acids: CSARGVGDNQPQHF. The CDR3 DNA reads TGCAGTGCTAGAGGGGTAGGGGACAATCAGCCCCAGCATTTT.

At least ten counts were recorded for this clonotype. The gene calls are TRBV12-3 or TRBV12-4 and TRBJ2-6, with TRBD1 matching 7 bases. Trimming at V came to 5 bases and at J to 0 bases, leaving 4 bases not matched to a gene. CDR3 length: 16 amino acids. DNA for the CDR3: TGTGCCAGCAGTCTGACAGGGTACTCTGGGGCCAACGTCCTGACTTTC. Translating it yields CASSLTGYSGANVLTF.

This chain uses TRBV24-1 with TRBJ2-1; D may be TRBD2 (5 bases). The CDR3 is 13 residues long. Germline V gene lookup returns CDR1 KGHDR and CDR2 SFDVKD. V lost 1 base, J lost 7 bases, and 7 bases lay in between. The CDR3 spells CATSDFTGNEQFF. The CDR3 coding sequence is TGTGCCACCAGTGATTTTACGGGGAATGAGCAGTTCTTC.

This sequence joins TRBV6-2 or TRBV6-3 and TRBJ2-5; tentative D call: TRBD1 (5 bases). This CDR3 is 15 amino acids long. V dropped 6 bases and J dropped 1 base, with 15 bases sitting between them. Germline V gene data show CDR1 as MNHEY and CDR2 as SVGEGT. The chain's CDR3 is CASSRGNRFQETQYF. The CDR3, as DNA: TGTGCCAGCAGCAGAGGAAACAGGTTCCAAGAGACCCAGTACTTC.

This clonotype was detected only a few times. V is TRBV11-2 and J is TRBJ2-7; tentatively, D is TRBD2 (6 bases). The CDR3 extends over 13 amino acids. Germline V gene sequence: CDR1 SGHAT, CDR2 FQNNGV. The germline V and J ends were trimmed by 3 bases and 4 bases, with 10 bases remaining between them. This chain's CDR3 is CASSLGLEYEQYV. The CDR3, as DNA: TGTGCCAGCAGCTTGGGACTGGAATACGAGCAGTACGTC.

In its sample, this clonotype was seen a few times. The chain combines TRBV2 with TRBJ2-7; 13 positions match TRBD2. Germline V gives CDR1 SNHLY, CDR2 FYNNEI. The length of the CDR3 is 14 residues. Trimming at V came to 10 bases and at J to 3 bases, leaving 6 bases not matched to a gene. In DNA, the CDR3 is TGTGCCACCGGCCGGACTAGCGGGAGCTACGAGCAGTACTTC. It encodes CATGRTSGSYEQYF.

Ten or more counts support this clonotype. The rearrangement joins TRBV20-1 to TRBJ2-2; 7 positions agree with TRBD2. Germline loops: CDR1 DFQATT, CDR2 SNEGSKA (reference sequence). J lost 5 bases, V lost 6 bases, and 12 bases had no gene match. This CDR3 comprises 15 residues. The CDR3 DNA reads TGCAGTGCCAGGCCGCGCCAGGGAGGGACCGGGGAGCTGTTTTTT. Its translation: CSARPRQGGTGELFF.

The rearrangement links TRBV12-3 or TRBV12-4 to TRBJ1-5; a possible D gene is TRBD1 (6 bases). The CDR3 is 15 residues long. V dropped 8 bases and J dropped 0 bases, with 14 bases sitting between them. CDR3 nucleotides: TGTGCCAGCTTGTCTGGACAGCATAGCAATCAGCCCCAGCATTTT. Translated, it gives CASLSGQHSNQPQHF.